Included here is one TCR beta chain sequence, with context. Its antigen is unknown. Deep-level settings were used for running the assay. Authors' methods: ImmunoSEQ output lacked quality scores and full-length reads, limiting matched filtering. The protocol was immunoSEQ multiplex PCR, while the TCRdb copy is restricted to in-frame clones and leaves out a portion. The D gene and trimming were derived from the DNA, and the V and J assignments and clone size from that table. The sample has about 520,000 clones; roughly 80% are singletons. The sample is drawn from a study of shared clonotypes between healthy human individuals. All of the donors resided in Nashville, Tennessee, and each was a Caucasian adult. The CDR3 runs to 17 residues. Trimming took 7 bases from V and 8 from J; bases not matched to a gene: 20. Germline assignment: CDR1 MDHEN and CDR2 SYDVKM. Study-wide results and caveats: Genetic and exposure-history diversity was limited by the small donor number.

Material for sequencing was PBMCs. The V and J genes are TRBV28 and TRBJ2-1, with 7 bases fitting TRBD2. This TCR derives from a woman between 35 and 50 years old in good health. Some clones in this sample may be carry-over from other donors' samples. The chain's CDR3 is CASNPGRLAEGGDEQFF. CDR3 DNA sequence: TGTGCCAGCAACCCAGGACGCCTAGCGGAGGGAGGGGATGAGCAGTTCTTC.